These 8 T cell receptor beta chains were all obtained from the same sample, sequenced in a study of CD4 and CD8 cells across lung adenocarcinoma regions. TCRdb called the PCR reads again in MiXCR, with one record for every CDR3 protein. The repertoire holds some 5,300 distinct CDR3 sequences, with 50% as singletons. Sequenced sample: CD4+ T cells from the margin of a lung tumor. The receptors derive from a male donor with lung adenocarcinoma. The CD4 and CD8 labels of this study may be unreliable.

The chain has TRBV10-2 and TRBJ2-2; D may be TRBD2 (6 bases). V was cut by 8 bases and J by 13 bases, with 26 bases left in between. Germline V gene lookup returns CDR1 WSHSY and CDR2 SAAADI. The CDR3 contains 15 residues. CDR3 in DNA: TGCGCCAGCTCCCCACAGGTTGCGGGGACCGGTGCGCTGTTTTTT. Its protein product is CASSPQVAGTGALFF.

This clonotype was found a few times. The chain has TRBV6-1 and TRBJ2-3, with no clear D. The CDR3 has 11 amino acids. Germline V gives CDR1 MNHNS, CDR2 SASEGT. V was clipped by 7 bases and J by 4 bases, with 6 bases between them. The DNA for the CDR3 is TGTGCCAGCAAGGACCCAGATACGCAGTATTTT. It yields the protein CASKDPDTQYF.

This clonotype showed up just a few times. This sequence joins TRBV3-1 and TRBJ2-5, with 7 bases lining up with TRBD2. CDR1 and CDR2 (germline): LGHDT, YNNKEL (reference sequence). The CDR3 consists of 13 residues. The V segment lost 5 bases and the J segment 4 bases; nucleotides outside the gene matches: 4. The CDR3 sequence: CASSFRLAETQYF. CDR3 coding DNA: TGTGCCAGCAGCTTTCGACTAGCAGAGACCCAGTACTTC.

The gene calls are TRBV7-2 and TRBJ2-5; D call uncertain. The V and J ends lost 4 bases and 0 bases respectively, with 6 bases between them. This CDR3 contains 13 residues. The germline CDR1 and CDR2 sequences are SGHTA and FQGNSA. The DNA of the CDR3 is TGTGCCAGCAGCTCTCCCTACCAAGAGACCCAGTACTTC. Translation: CASSSPYQETQYF.

As concerns this clonotype: The junction and the germline gene differ at one end; a read error may be behind it. The chain carries TRBV27 and TRBJ2-5; D is possibly TRBD2 (7 bases). CDR3 length: 17 amino acids. Germline CDR1 and CDR2: MNHEY and SMNVEV (reference sequence). CDR3 in amino acids: CASSPGRGGCDKETQYF. The CDR3 DNA reads TGTGCCAGCAGTCCGGGGCGCGGGGGCTGTGACAAAGAGACCCAGTACTTT.

This clonotype showed up just once. The DNA of the CDR3 is TGCAGTGCTAGGCAGACTCTCGACAATGAGCAGTTCTTC. Translation: CSARQTLDNEQFF. The chain has TRBV20-1 and TRBJ2-1; no clear D. CDR1 and CDR2 from the germline V gene are DFQATT and SNEGSKA (reference sequence). This CDR3 comprises 13 residues. With 3 bases removed from V and 5 bases from J, the gap between germline ends came to 11 bases.

Notes on this clonotype: Germline and junction disagree at one end, which may indicate a read error. The chain uses TRBV10-1 and TRBJ2-3; D is undetermined. Germline V gene lookup returns CDR1 WNHNN and CDR2 SYGVQD (reference sequence). The CDR3 is made up of 15 amino acids. CDR3 in DNA: TGCGCCAGCAGTGAAGGGCTGTCAGCCAAAAATATTCAGTATTTC. Its translation: CASSEGLSAKNIQYF.

The chain uses TRBV6-1 and TRBJ2-1, with D perhaps TRBD1 or TRBD2 (5 bases each). The J call may be in error: the DNA end matches TRBJ2-7 better. This CDR3 spans 12 amino acids. Germline loops: CDR1 MNHNS, CDR2 SASEGT. The CDR3 DNA reads TGTGCCAGCACGGGACCGTCCGGAGAGCAGTACTTC. This gives the protein CASTGPSGEQYF.